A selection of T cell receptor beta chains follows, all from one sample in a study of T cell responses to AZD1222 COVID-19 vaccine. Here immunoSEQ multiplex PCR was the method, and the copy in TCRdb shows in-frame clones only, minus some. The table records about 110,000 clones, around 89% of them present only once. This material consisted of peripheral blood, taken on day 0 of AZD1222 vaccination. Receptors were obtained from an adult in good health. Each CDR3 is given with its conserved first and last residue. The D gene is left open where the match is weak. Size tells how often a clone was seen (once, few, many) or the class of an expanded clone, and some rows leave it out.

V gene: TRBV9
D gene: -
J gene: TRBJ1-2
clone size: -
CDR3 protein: CASSVSQGENNYGYTF
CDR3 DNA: TGTGCCAGCAGCGTATCTCAGGGCGAAAACAACTATGGCTACACCTTC

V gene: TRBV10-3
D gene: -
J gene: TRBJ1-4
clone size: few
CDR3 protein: CAISESGGPYEKLFF
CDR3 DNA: TGTGCCATCAGTGAGTCGGGGGGGCCTTATGAAAAACTGTTTTTT

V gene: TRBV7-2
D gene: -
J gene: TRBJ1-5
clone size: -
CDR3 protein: CASSPPGTGNQPQHF
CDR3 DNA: TGTGCCAGCAGCCCCCCAGGAACGGGGAATCAGCCCCAGCATTTT

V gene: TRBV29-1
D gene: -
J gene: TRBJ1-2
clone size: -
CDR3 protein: CSVAPQVSNYGYTF
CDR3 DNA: TGCAGCGTTGCGCCACAGGTTTCTAACTATGGCTACACCTTC

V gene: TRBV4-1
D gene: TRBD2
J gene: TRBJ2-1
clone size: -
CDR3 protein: CASSQVAGRNEQFF
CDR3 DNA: TGCGCCAGCAGCCAAGTAGCGGGACGCAATGAGCAGTTCTTC

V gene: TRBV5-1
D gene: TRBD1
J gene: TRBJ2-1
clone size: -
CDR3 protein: CASSSGQGVNEQFF
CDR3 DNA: TGCGCCAGCAGCTCCGGACAGGGGGTGAATGAGCAGTTCTTC

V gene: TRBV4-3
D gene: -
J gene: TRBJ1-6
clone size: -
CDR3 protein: CASSQDPSGGAFSPLHF
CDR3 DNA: TGCGCCAGCAGCCAAGATCCCTCCGGGGGCGCTTTTTCACCCCTCCACTTT

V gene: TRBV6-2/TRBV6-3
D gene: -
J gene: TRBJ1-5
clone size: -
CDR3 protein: CASSYGSGVGPQHF
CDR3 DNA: TGTGCCAGCAGTTACGGGTCGGGGGTCGGGCCCCAGCATTTT

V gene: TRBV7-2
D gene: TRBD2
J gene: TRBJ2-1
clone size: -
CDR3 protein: CASSFSGSTYNEQFF
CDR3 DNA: TGTGCCAGCAGCTTTAGCGGGAGTACGTACAATGAGCAGTTCTTC

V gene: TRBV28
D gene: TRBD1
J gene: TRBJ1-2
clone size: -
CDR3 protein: CASSLGQDIYGYTF
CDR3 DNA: TGTGCCAGCAGTTTGGGACAGGATATTTATGGCTACACCTTC

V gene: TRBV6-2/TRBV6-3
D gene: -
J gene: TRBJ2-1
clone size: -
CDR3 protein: CASSPGTWDEQFF
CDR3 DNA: TGTGCCAGCAGCCCCGGGACATGGGATGAGCAGTTCTTC